The present T cell receptor beta chain was sequenced within a study of blood T cell repertoires in COVID-19. For the study at large: Researchers got acute and convalescent COVID-19 samples from the United States, Italy and Spain. T cells, B-cell-depleted T cells, or PBMCs provided the cDNA or gDNA that served as material.

Authors' analysis steps: Amplification of reference gene primers was used by the study to estimate nucleated cell counts. Assay: immunoSEQ multiplex PCR; the TCRdb copy retains only in-frame clones and omits some. V and J calls and clone size are as listed in that table; D and trimming were resolved from the DNA. The repertoire holds 150,000 to 200,000 clones, with about 76% as singletons. The CDR3 covers 16 residues. Sequenced sample: peripheral blood. The chain uses TRBV21-1 and TRBJ2-2; the table's TRBD2 call for D was not verified on the DNA. TRBV21-1 is a recognized pseudogene. The source is a woman between 40 and 55 years old with COVID-19, enrolled during active disease. Here the CDR3 reads CASSPKRGGKVGELFF. The CDR3 DNA follows: TGTGCCAGCAGCCCAAAGCGGGGGGGCAAAGTTGGGGAGCTGTTTTTT.